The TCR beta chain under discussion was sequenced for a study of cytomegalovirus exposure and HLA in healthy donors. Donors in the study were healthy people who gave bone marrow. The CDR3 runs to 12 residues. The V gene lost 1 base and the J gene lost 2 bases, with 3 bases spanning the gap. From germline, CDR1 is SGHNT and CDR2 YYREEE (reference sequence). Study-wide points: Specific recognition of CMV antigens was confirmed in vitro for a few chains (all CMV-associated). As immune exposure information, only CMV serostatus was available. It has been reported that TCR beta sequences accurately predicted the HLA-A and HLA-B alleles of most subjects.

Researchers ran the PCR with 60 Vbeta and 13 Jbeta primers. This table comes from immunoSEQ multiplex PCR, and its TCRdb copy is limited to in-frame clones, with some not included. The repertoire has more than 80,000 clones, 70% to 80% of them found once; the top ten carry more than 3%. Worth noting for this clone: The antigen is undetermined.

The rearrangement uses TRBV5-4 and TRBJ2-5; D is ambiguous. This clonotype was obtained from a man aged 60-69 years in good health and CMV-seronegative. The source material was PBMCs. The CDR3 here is CASSLLQETQYF. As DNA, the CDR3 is TGTGCCAGCAGCTTGTTACAAGAGACCCAGTACTTC.